This T cell receptor (beta chain) was captured by sequencing in a study of blood T cell repertoires in COVID-19. CDR1 is SGHRS and CDR2 is YFSETQ in the germline V gene. The CDR3 is 14 amino acids. The V end lost 2 bases, the J end lost 2 bases, and 9 bases lay between the germline ends. Across roughly 25 US areas, participants ranged in age from roughly 18 to 89 years. Two negative PCRs, clearance, or symptom resolution characterized the recovered Cohort 3 donors. The repertoire was sequenced with immunoSEQ multiplex PCR; TCRdb's copy has only in-frame clones and lacks some. The repertoire holds some 390,000 clones, with roughly nine tenths as singletons. Points on this clone: Other DNA sequences in this specimen translate into the identical CDR3.

The sequence derives from a man aged 25 to 40 who had recovered from COVID-19. The chain joins TRBV5-1 to TRBJ2-3; the D is unclear. The sample comprised PBMCs or T cells enriched from blood (not recorded which). The CDR3 nucleotides are TGCGCCAGCAGCTTCTCAGGATCCACAGATACGCAGTATTTT. It encodes CASSFSGSTDTQYF.